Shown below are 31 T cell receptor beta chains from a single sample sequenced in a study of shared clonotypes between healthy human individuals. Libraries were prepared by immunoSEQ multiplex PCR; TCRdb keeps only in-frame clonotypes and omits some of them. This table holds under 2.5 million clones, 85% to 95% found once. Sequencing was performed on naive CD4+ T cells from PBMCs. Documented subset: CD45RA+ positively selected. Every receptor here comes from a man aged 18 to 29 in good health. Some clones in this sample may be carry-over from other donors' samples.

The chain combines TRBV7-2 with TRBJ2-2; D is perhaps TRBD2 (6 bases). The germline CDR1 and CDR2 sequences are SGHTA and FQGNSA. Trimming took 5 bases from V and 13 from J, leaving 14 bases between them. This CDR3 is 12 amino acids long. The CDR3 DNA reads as TGTGCCAGCAGCCCCGGGCAGGGAGGGCTGTTTTTT. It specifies CASSPGQGGLFF. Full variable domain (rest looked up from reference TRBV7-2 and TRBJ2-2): GAGVSQSPSNKVTEKGKDVELRCDPISGHTALYWYRQSLGQGLEFLIYFQGNSAPDKSGLPSDRFSAERTGGSVSTLTIQRTQQEDSAVYLCASSPGQGGLFFGEGSRLTVL.

CDR3 nucleotides: TGTGCCAGCAGCGCCGGACAGCGCAATCAGCCCCAGCATTTT. The encoded protein is CASSAGQRNQPQHF. The rearrangement uses TRBV9 and TRBJ1-5, with a possible D match to TRBD1 (6 bases). The germline CDR1 and CDR2 sequences are SGDLS and YYNGEE. CDR3 length equals 14 residues. Trimming cost V 3 bases and J 2 bases, with 9 bases left between them.

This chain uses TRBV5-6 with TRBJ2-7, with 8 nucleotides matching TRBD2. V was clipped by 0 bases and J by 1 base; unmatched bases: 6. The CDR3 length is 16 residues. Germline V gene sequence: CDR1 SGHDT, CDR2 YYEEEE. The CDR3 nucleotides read TGTGCCAGCAGCTTGGGACTAGCGCGTAGGTCCTACGAGCAGTACTTC. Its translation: CASSLGLARRSYEQYF.

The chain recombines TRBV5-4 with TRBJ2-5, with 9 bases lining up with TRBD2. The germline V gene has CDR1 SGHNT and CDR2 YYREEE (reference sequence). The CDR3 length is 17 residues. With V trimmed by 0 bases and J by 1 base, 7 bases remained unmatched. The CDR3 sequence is CASSLAASGKFQETQYF. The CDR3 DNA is TGTGCCAGCAGCTTGGCGGCTAGCGGGAAGTTCCAAGAGACCCAGTACTTC.

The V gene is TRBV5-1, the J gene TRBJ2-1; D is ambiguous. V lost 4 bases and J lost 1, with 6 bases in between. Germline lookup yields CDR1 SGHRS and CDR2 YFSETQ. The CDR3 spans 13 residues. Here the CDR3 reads CASSPGSYNEQFF. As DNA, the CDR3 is TGCGCCAGCAGCCCCGGGTCCTACAATGAGCAGTTCTTC.

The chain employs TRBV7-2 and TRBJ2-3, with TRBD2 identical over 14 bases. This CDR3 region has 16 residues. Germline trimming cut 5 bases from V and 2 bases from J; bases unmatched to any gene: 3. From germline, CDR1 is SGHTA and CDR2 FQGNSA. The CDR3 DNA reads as TGTGCCAGCAGCCTGGGACTAGCGGGAGTCACAGATACGCAGTATTTT. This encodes CASSLGLAGVTDTQYF. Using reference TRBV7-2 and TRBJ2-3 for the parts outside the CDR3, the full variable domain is GAGVSQSPSNKVTEKGKDVELRCDPISGHTALYWYRQSLGQGLEFLIYFQGNSAPDKSGLPSDRFSAERTGGSVSTLTIQRTQQEDSAVYLCASSLGLAGVTDTQYFGPGTRLTVL.

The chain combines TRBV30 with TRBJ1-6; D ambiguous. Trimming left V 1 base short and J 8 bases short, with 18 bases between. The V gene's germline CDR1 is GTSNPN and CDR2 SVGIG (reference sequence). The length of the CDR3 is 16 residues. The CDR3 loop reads CAWSAPLGRQDSPLHF. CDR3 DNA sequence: TGTGCCTGGAGTGCCCCCCTCGGCCGGCAGGATTCACCCCTCCACTTT.

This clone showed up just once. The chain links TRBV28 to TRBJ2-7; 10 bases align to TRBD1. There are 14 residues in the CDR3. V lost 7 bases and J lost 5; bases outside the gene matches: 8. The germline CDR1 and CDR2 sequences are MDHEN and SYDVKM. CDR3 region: CASTLGDRGHEQYF. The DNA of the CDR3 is TGTGCCAGCACCCTGGGGGACAGGGGCCACGAGCAGTACTTC.

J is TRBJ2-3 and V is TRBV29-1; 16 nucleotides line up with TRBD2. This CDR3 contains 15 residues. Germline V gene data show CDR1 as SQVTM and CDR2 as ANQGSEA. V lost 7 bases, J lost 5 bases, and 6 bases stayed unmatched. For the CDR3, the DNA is TGCAGCGGGGGGACTAGCGGGAGGGCCGGAGATACGCAGTATTTT. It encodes CSGGTSGRAGDTQYF.

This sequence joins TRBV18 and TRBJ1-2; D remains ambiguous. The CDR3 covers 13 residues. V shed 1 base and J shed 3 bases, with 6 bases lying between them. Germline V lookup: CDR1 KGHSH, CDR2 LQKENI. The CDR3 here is CASSPRQYYGYTF. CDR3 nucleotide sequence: TGTGCCAGCTCACCACGACAATACTATGGCTACACCTTC.

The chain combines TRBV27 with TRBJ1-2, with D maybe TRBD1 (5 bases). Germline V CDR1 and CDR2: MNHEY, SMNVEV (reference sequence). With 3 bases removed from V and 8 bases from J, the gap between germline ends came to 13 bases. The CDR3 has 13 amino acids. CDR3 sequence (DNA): TGTGCCAGCAGTTTTGACAGCCTTAGAGGCTACACCTTC. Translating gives CASSFDSLRGYTF.

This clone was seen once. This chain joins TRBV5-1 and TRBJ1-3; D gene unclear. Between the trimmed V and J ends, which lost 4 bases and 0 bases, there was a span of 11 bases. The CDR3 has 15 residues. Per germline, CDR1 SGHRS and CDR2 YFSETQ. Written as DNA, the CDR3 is TGCGCCAGCAGCCCCTCTTTTGGCTCTGGAAACACCATATATTTT. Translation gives CASSPSFGSGNTIYF.

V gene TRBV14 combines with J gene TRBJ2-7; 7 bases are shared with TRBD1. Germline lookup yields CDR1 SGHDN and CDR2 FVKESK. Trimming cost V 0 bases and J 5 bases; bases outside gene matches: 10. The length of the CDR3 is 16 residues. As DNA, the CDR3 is TGTGCCAGCAGCCAAGATAGAGTGAGGGGGCTTGACGAGCAGTACTTC. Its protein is CASSQDRVRGLDEQYF.

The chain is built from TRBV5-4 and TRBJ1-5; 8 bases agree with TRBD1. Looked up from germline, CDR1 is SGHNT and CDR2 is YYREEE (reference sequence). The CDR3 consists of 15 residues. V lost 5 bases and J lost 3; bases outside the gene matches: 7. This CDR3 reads CASSLSGQVNQPQHF. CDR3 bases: TGTGCCAGCAGTTTATCGGGACAGGTCAATCAGCCCCAGCATTTT.

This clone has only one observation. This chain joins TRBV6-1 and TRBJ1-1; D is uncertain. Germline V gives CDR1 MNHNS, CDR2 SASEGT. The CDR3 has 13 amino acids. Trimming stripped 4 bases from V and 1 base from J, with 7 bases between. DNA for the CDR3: TGTGCCAGCAGTGTGAAGAAGAACACTGAAGCTTTCTTT. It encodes CASSVKKNTEAFF.

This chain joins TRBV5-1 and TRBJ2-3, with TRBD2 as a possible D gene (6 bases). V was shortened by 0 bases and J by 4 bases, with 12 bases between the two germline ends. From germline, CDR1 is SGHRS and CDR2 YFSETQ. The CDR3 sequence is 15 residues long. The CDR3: CASSLAFTGADTQYF. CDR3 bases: TGCGCCAGCAGCTTGGCCTTTACGGGAGCAGATACGCAGTATTTT. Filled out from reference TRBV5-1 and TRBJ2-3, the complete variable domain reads KAGVTQTPRYLIKTRGQQVTLSCSPISGHRSVSWYQQTPGQGLQFLFEYFSETQRNKGNFPGRFSGRQFSNSRSEMNVSTLELGDSALYLCASSLAFTGADTQYFGPGTRLTVL.

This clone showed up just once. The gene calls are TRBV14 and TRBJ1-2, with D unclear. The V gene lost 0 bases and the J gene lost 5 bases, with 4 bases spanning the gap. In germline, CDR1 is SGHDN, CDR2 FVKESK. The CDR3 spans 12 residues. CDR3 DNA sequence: TGTGCCAGCAGCCAAGATCGGTATGGCTACACCTTC. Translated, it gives CASSQDRYGYTF.

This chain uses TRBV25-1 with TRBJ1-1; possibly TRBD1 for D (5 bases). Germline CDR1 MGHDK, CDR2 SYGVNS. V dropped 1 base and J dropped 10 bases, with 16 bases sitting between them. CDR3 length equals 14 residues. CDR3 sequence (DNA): TGTGCCAGCAGTGAATTGGGGCAGGGCGTTGCAGCTTTCTTT. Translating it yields CASSELGQGVAAFF.

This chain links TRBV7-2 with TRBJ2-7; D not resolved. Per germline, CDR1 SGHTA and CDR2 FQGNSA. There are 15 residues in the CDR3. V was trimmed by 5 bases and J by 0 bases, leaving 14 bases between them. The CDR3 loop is CASSPAGTSSYEQYF. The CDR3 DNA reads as TGTGCCAGCAGCCCGGCCGGAACGAGCTCCTACGAGCAGTACTTC.

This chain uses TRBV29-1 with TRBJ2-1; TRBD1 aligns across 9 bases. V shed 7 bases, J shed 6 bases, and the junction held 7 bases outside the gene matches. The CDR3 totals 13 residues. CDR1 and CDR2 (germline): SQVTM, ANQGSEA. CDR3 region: CSGNRGRGNEQFF. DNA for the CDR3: TGCAGCGGGAACAGGGGGCGAGGCAATGAGCAGTTCTTC.

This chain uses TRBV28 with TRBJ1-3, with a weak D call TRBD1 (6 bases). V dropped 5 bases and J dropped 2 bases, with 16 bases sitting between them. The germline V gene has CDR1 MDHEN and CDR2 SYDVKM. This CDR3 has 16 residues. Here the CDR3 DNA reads TGTGCCAGCAGTCCCCCGGGGGCCAGGGCTGGAAACACCATATATTTT. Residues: CASSPPGARAGNTIYF.

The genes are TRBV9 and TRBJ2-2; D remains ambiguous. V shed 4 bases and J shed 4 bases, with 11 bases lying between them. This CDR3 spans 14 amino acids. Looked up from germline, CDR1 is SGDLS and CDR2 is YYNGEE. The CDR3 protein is CASSRSAGTGELFF. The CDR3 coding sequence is TGTGCCAGCAGCCGCTCCGCAGGCACCGGGGAGCTGTTTTTT. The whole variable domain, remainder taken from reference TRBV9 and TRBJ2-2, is DSGVTQTPKHLITATGQRVTLRCSPRSGDLSVYWYQQSLDQGLQFLIQYYNGEERAKGNILERFSAQQFPDLHSELNLSSLELGDSALYFCASSRSAGTGELFFGEGSRLTVL.

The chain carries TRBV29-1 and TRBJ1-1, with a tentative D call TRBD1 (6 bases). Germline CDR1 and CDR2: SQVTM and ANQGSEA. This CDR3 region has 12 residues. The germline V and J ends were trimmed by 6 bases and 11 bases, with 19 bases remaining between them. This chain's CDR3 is CSVQRRTGGAFF. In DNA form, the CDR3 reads TGCAGCGTCCAAAGACGAACCGGGGGCGCTTTCTTT.

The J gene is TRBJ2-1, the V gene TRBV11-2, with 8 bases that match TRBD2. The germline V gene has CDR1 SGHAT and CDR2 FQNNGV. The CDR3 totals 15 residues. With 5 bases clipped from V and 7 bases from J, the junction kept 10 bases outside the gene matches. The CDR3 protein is CASSQLSGMGNEQFF. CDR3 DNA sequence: TGTGCCAGCAGCCAACTTAGCGGGATGGGTAATGAGCAGTTCTTC.

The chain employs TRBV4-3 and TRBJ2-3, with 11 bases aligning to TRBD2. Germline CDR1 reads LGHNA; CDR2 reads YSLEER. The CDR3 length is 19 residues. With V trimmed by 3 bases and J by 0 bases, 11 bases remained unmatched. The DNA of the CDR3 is TGCGCCAGCAGCCATCAGTACTTGGGACTAGCGGTTAGCACAGATACGCAGTATTTT. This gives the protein CASSHQYLGLAVSTDTQYF.

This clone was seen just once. CDR3 sequence reads: CASRVAAGGKNIQYF. The CDR3 DNA is TGTGCCAGCAGGGTGGCAGCGGGAGGGAAAAACATTCAGTACTTC. This chain joins TRBV27 and TRBJ2-4, with 10 bases fitting TRBD2. CDR1 is MNHEY and CDR2 is SMNVEV in the germline V gene (reference sequence). The CDR3 runs 15 residues. After removal of 6 bases from V and 4 bases from J, the junction contained 6 bases not matched to a gene.

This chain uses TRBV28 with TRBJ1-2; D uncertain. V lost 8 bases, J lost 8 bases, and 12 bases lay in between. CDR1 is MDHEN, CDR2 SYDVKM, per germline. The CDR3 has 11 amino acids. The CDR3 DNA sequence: TGTGCCAGCCAGCCCCGGGAGGGCTACACCTTC. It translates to CASQPREGYTF.

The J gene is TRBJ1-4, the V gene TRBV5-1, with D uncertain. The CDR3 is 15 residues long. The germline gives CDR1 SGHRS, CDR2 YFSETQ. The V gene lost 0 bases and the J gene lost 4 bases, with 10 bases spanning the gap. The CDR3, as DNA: TGCGCCAGCAGCTTGGAAGGCATGGGTAATGAAAAACTGTTTTTT. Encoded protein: CASSLEGMGNEKLFF.

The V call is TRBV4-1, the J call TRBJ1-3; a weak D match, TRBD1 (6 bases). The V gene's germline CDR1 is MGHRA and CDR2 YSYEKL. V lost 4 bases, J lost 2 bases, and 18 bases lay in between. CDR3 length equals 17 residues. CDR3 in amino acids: CASSRKIQGTPGNTIYF. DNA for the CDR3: TGCGCCAGCAGCCGCAAGATACAGGGCACGCCTGGAAACACCATATATTTT.

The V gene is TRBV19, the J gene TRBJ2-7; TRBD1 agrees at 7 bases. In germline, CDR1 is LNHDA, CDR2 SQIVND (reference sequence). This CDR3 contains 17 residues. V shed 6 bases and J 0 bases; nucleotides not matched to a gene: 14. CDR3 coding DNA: TGTGCCAGTAGAGCAACGCAACAGGGGTCGAGCTCCTACGAGCAGTACTTC. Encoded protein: CASRATQQGSSSYEQYF.

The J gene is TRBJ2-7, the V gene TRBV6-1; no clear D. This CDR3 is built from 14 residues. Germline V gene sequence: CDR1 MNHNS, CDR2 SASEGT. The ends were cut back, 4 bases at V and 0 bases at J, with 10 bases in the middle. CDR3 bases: TGTGCCAGCAGTGTTCAGAGGAGCTCCTACGAGCAGTACTTC. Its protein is CASSVQRSSYEQYF.